Here is one TCR beta chain with its context. Its cognate antigen is unknown. TCRdb keeps only in-frame clones here, not all; method: immunoSEQ multiplex PCR. The data contain 250,000 to 300,000 clones, approximately 87% of them singletons. This record comes from a study of Ad26.COV2.S vaccination and SARS-CoV-2 variants. Study-wide results and caveats: Relative to placebo recipients, vaccine recipients exhibited elevated spike-specific TCR breadth.

Treatment meaning: about 20 received Ad26.COV2.S at low or high dose, single or two shots; about 5 received placebo; per-sample allocation not given. The study sampled participants on day 63 after the first vaccine or placebo injection. V shed 1 base and J shed 5 bases, with 5 bases lying between them. The CDR3 length is 12 residues. The V gene's germline CDR1 is SGHRS and CDR2 YFSETQ. The chain carries TRBV5-1 and TRBJ2-3; D is unresolved. The TCR originated in a person aged 18-60 years who received the Ad26.COV2.S COVID-19 vaccine or a placebo. The material was peripheral blood, obtained in a trial of Ad26.COV2.S vaccine versus placebo. Written as DNA, the CDR3 is TGCGCCAGCAGCTTGTTGGGAGATACGCAGTATTTT. Translation gives CASSLLGDTQYF. The complete variable domain, with remaining parts taken from reference TRBV5-1 and TRBJ2-3, reads KAGVTQTPRYLIKTRGQQVTLSCSPISGHRSVSWYQQTPGQGLQFLFEYFSETQRNKGNFPGRFSGRQFSNSRSEMNVSTLELGDSALYLCASSLLGDTQYFGPGTRLTVL.